The 8 T cell receptor beta chains below were found in one sample sequenced in a study of early T cells in non-severe SARS-CoV-2 infection (dated by TCRdb to the early 2020s). The receptor library was made with 5' RACE. The run used a NextSeq 500. TCRdb took the public reads, trimmed them with fastp at Q25, ran MiXCR for clone calling and kept in-frame beta chains. Under each unique CDR3 protein, matching rows form one entry showing the most common genes and DNA. The sample includes under 35,000 distinct CDR3 sequences, with 6.6% observed a single time. Jointly, the top ten make up 2.5% to 3% of the sample. Sequencing was done on a sample of whole blood. These receptor sequences come from an adult who was a healthcare worker with PCR-confirmed SARS-CoV-2 infection or an uninfected control (not recorded which).

In its sample, this clonotype was seen many times. V gene TRBV21-1 combines with J gene TRBJ2-3; TRBD1 reflects the table's D call only, with no check against the DNA. TRBV21-1 is a recognized pseudogene. The CDR3 sequence is 14 residues long. CDR3: CASATGQSTDTQYF. CDR3 coding DNA: TGTGCCAGCGCTACAGGACAGAGCACAGATACGCAGTATTTT.

In this sample, this clonotype is medium-sized. The rearrangement links TRBV7-8 to TRBJ2-1; TRBD1 is a possible D gene (5 bases). The V gene lost 7 bases and the J gene lost 3 bases, with 19 bases spanning the gap. This CDR3 contains 16 residues. CDR1 SGHVS and CDR2 FQNEAQ come from the germline V gene. CDR3 coding DNA: TGTGCCAGCAACCCGACAGAAGGGTCAGACTACAATGAGCAGTTCTTC. As protein: CASNPTEGSDYNEQFF.

This clonotype was detected many times. The chain combines TRBV7-2 with TRBJ1-2; no definite D call. The CDR3 contains 13 residues. V lost 5 bases and J lost 3, with 10 bases in between. Germline assignment: CDR1 SGHTA and CDR2 FQGNSA. CDR3 nucleotides: TGTGCCAGCAGCCCGGTTACAGACTATGGCTACACCTTC. Amino acids: CASSPVTDYGYTF.

This clonotype was counted only a few times. The gene calls are TRBV6-5 and TRBJ2-1; the match to TRBD1 covers 10 bases. Losses at the gene ends were 5 bases for V and 4 bases for J; bases not matched to a gene: 8. CDR1 and CDR2 (germline): MNHEY, SVGAGI. CDR3 length: 16 amino acids. The CDR3 sequence: CASSRAGQGYYNEQFF. The CDR3 DNA follows: TGTGCCAGCAGTCGCGCGGGACAGGGGTATTACAATGAGCAGTTCTTC.

This clonotype occurred many times. The J gene is TRBJ1-1, the V gene TRBV2; possible D gene TRBD1, 5 bases. This CDR3 region has 16 residues. Germline V gene data show CDR1 as SNHLY and CDR2 as FYNNEI. V dropped 6 bases and J dropped 1 base, with 18 bases sitting between them. CDR3 sequence (DNA): TGTGCCAGCAGCGAGACCCCGGGGCCCACGAACACTGAAGCTTTCTTT. Protein: CASSETPGPTNTEAFF.

This clonotype was seen at least ten times. This chain links TRBV11-3 with TRBJ1-1; 7 positions agree with TRBD1. V dropped 5 bases and J dropped 5; count of bases not matched to a gene: 8. This CDR3 has 14 residues. Germline V gene sequence: CDR1 SGHNT, CDR2 YENEEA. CDR3 bases: TGTGCCAGCAGCCGGGCGACAGGGAGAACTGAAGCTTTCTTT. Translation: CASSRATGRTEAFF.

This clonotype was seen many times. The chain is built from TRBV11-2 and TRBJ1-1; D is ambiguous. The CDR3 covers 15 residues. CDR1 is SGHAT and CDR2 is FQNNGV in the germline V gene. V was cut by 1 base and J by 1 base, with 10 bases left in between. This CDR3 is CASSLGYAANTEAFF. The CDR3 nucleotides are TGTGCCAGCAGCTTAGGTTACGCGGCGAACACTGAAGCTTTCTTT.

In this sample, this clonotype turned up many times. The chain combines TRBV21-1 with TRBJ2-3; the DNA was not compared with TRBD1, the D call given in the table. TRBV21-1 is flagged as a pseudogene. The CDR3 contains 15 residues. CDR3 amino acids: CASSKEETGEIGQYF. CDR3 in DNA: TGTGCCAGCAGCAAAGAGGAGACAGGGGAAATTGGGCAGTATTTT.